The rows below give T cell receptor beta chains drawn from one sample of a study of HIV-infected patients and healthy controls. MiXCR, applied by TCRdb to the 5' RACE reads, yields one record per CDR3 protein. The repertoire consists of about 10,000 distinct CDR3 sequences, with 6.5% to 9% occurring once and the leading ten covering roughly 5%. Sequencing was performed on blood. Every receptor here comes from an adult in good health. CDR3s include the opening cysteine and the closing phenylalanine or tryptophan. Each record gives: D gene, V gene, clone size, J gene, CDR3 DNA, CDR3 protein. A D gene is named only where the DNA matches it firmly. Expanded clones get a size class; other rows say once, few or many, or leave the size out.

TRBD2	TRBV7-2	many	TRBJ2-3	TGTGCCAGCAGCTTAGCGCCAGCGGGGGCCCAACAGATGCATACGCAGTATTTT	CASSLAPAGAQQMHTQYF
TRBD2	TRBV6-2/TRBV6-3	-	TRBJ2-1	TGTGCCAGCAGGCAGCTCGGGAGGAGAAATGAGCAGTTCTTC	CASRQLGRRNEQFF
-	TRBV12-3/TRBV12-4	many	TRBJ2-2	TGTGCCACCTCTAGGCCACCTAAGAACACCGGGGAGCTGTTTTTT	CATSRPPKNTGELFF
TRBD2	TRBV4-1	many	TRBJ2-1	TGCGCCAGCAGCCAACAGGCGCCTAGCGGGAGGGTTGAGCAGTTCTTC	CASSQQAPSGRVEQFF
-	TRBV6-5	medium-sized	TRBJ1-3	TGTGCCAGCAGCTACACAGGGAACTCTGGAAACACCATATATTTT	CASSYTGNSGNTIYF
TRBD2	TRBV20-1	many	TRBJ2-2	TGCAGTGCTAGGGGACTAGCGGGAGTTACCACCGGGGAGCTGTTTTTT	CSARGLAGVTTGELFF
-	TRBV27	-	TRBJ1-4	TGTGCCAGCAGAATCGGACAGACCACCGCAACTAATGAAAAACTGTTTTTT	CASRIGQTTATNEKLFF
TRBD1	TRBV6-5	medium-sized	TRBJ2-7	TGTGCCAGCAGTAGCCGGACAGGGGGTACCTACGAGCAGTACTTC	CASSSRTGGTYEQYF
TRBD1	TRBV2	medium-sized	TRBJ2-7	TGTGCCAGCGTCCCAGGACAGGCCTACGAGCAGTACTTC	CASVPGQAYEQYF
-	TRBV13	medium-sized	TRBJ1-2	TGTGCCAGCGGCGGCGCCACCTATGGCTACACCTTC	CASGGATYGYTF
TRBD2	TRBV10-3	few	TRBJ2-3	TGTGCCATCAGTCCGACTAGCGGGGACACAGATACGCAGTATTTT	CAISPTSGDTDTQYF
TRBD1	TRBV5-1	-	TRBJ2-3	TGCGCCAGCAGCCATGGACAGGGGGCAGATACGCAGTATTTT	CASSHGQGADTQYF
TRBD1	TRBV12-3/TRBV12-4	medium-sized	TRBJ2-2	TGTGCCAGCAGTCCAGTACCGGGACAGGAGTACACCGGGGAGCTGTTTTTT	CASSPVPGQEYTGELFF
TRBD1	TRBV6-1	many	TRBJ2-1	TGTGCCAGCAAAAGGGGCCAGGGGACAGGGCGCCTCAATGAGCAGTTCTTC	CASKRGQGTGRLNEQFF
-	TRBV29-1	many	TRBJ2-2	TGCAGCGTTGTTGCCCCGGAGGAAGGGAACACCGGGGAGCTGTTTTTT	CSVVAPEEGNTGELFF
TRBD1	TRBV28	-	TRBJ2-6	TGTGCCAGCCGGGACAGGGGTCCCTCTGGGGCCAACGTCCTGACTTTC	CASRDRGPSGANVLTF
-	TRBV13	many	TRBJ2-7	TGTGCCAGCAGCTTAGGACTTTTAGACTCCTACGAGCAGTACTTC	CASSLGLLDSYEQYF
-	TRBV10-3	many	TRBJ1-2	TGTGCCATCCGGCAGGACACTGTTAACTATGGCTACACCTTC	CAIRQDTVNYGYTF
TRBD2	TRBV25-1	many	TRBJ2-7	TGTGCCAGCAGTGTGGGGGGGTTGGGCGAGCAGTACTTC	CASSVGGLGEQYF
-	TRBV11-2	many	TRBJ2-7	TGTGCCAGCAGCCTGGACCTGGGATACGAGCAGTACTTC	CASSLDLGYEQYF
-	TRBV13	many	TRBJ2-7	TGTGCCAGCAGCTTAGTCCGGGTTGGCGAGCAGTACTTC	CASSLVRVGEQYF
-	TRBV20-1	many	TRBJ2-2	TGCAGTGCTCCGGGCCGACAGGATGCAACCGGGGAGCTGTTTTTT	CSAPGRQDATGELFF
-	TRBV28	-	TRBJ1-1	TGTGCCAGCAGTGCGAACACTGAAGCTTTCTTT	CASSANTEAFF